One and the same sample provided the 19 T cell receptor beta chains below, sequenced in a study of blood T cell repertoires in COVID-19. The method was immunoSEQ multiplex PCR; TCRdb's version includes in-frame clones alone and lacks a portion of them. Of about 310,000 clones in the sample, 75% to 90% were seen once. Sequencing was performed on peripheral blood. The source is a woman aged 25 to 39 with COVID-19, enrolled during active disease.

The CDR3 here is CASNQQGIHYTEAFF. CDR3 bases: TGTGCCAGCAACCAACAGGGGATTCATTATACTGAAGCTTTCTTT. This chain joins TRBV6-5 and TRBJ1-1; 7 nucleotides align to TRBD1. The germline V gene encodes CDR1 MNHEY and CDR2 SVGAGI. The CDR3 runs 15 residues. Unmatched junction bases numbered 13, after V lost 7 bases and J lost 5 bases.

The CDR3 DNA follows: TGTGCCAGCAGTAGAGCGTCTGGAAACACCATATATTTT. Translating it yields CASSRASGNTIYF. V gene TRBV7-8 combines with J gene TRBJ1-3, with unresolved D. In germline, CDR1 is SGHVS, CDR2 FQNEAQ. There are 13 residues in the CDR3. V lost 6 bases and J 1 base, leaving 7 bases between the germline ends.

The chain uses TRBV3-1 (or the pseudogene TRBV3-2) and TRBJ2-2; possible D gene TRBD2, 5 bases. V was shortened by 1 base and J by 8 bases, with 11 bases between the two germline ends. The CDR3 runs 14 residues. Germline CDR1 LGHDT, CDR2 YNNKEL (reference sequence). This CDR3 is CASSQVQTTGELFF. DNA for the CDR3: TGTGCCAGCAGCCAAGTCCAGACTACTGGGGAGCTGTTTTTT.

This clone appeared a single time. The J gene is TRBJ1-4, the V gene TRBV29-1; D is ambiguous. The germline CDR1 and CDR2 sequences are SQVTM and ANQGSEA. CDR3 size: 13 residues. The ends were cut back, 4 bases at V and 0 bases at J, with 6 bases in the middle. The CDR3 region is CSVVEATNEKLFF. The CDR3 DNA follows: TGCAGCGTTGTTGAGGCAACTAATGAAAAACTGTTTTTT.

J is TRBJ1-2 and V is TRBV29-1, with 7 bases matching TRBD1. The CDR3 has 12 amino acids. Germline CDR1 is SQVTM and CDR2 is ANQGSEA. V lost 5 bases to trimming and J lost 4 bases; unmatched junction nucleotides: 4. The CDR3 DNA sequence: TGCAGCGTTTTACAGGGGACCTATGGCTACACCTTC. This translates into CSVLQGTYGYTF.

In its sample, this clone ranks as large. The chain uses TRBV4-2 and TRBJ2-7; 9 bases line up with TRBD2. The germline gives CDR1 LGHNA, CDR2 YNFKEQ. V gave up 1 base and J gave up 5 bases; unmatched junction bases: 15. CDR3 length: 18 residues. For the CDR3, the DNA is TGTGCCAGCAGCCAAGCGCGAGGAGCGGGAGGTTTGGTGGACGAGCAGTACTTC. Translation gives CASSQARGAGGLVDEQYF.

This chain uses TRBV6-5 with TRBJ2-5; D uncertain. The CDR3 contains 11 residues. Germline V gives CDR1 MNHEY, CDR2 SVGAGI. V was trimmed by 7 bases and J by 5 bases, leaving 8 bases between them. CDR3 sequence reads: CASTQMETQYF. The CDR3, as DNA: TGTGCCAGCACCCAGATGGAGACCCAGTACTTC.

The rearrangement joins TRBV2 to TRBJ1-1; no firm D call. Germline V CDR1 and CDR2: SNHLY, FYNNEI. The CDR3 is 16 amino acids. Trimming removed 4 bases at V and 0 bases at J, with 15 bases between. CDR3 DNA: TGTGCCAGCAGTGGGGTGAGAGGAGTTATGAACACTGAAGCTTTCTTT. Translated, it gives CASSGVRGVMNTEAFF.

The chain is built from TRBV27 and TRBJ2-2; TRBD1 aligns across 9 bases. V lost 9 bases and J lost 4; bases outside the gene matches: 9. The CDR3 length is 15 residues. CDR1 is MNHEY and CDR2 is SMNVEV in the germline V gene (reference sequence). The CDR3 nucleotides read TGTGCCAGAATAGGATGGGACAGGGTCACCGGGGAGCTGTTTTTT. Translating gives CARIGWDRVTGELFF.

The rearrangement uses TRBV2 and TRBJ1-6, with TRBD1 matching 7 bases. This CDR3 has 14 amino acids. Germline trimming cut 5 bases from V and 5 bases from J; bases unmatched to any gene: 3. Germline loops: CDR1 SNHLY, CDR2 FYNNEI. The CDR3 DNA follows: TGTGCCAGCAGTAGAGACAGGGATAATTCACCCCTCCACTTT. It yields the protein CASSRDRDNSPLHF.

In this sample, this clone turned up a few times. The rearrangement uses TRBV28 and TRBJ1-5; D unclear. This CDR3 spans 14 amino acids. Between the trimmed V and J ends, which lost 2 bases and 5 bases, there was a span of 10 bases. The germline V gene encodes CDR1 MDHEN and CDR2 SYDVKM. The CDR3 bases are TGTGCCAGCAGTTTACGAGTGACTTATCAGCCCCAGCATTTT. Translated: CASSLRVTYQPQHF.

The rearrangement joins TRBV12-3 or TRBV12-4 to TRBJ2-7; 7 bases are shared with TRBD1. Germline trimming cut 6 bases from V and 4 bases from J; bases unmatched to any gene: 3. There are 12 residues in the CDR3. The DNA of the CDR3 is TGTGCCAGCAGCATGGACAGGTACGAGCAGTACTTC. Translation: CASSMDRYEQYF.

The chain carries TRBV5-1 and TRBJ2-2; 9 bases are a match to TRBD2. From germline, CDR1 is SGHRS and CDR2 YFSETQ. V was clipped by 1 base and J by 6 bases; unmatched bases: 4. This CDR3 spans 15 amino acids. CDR3 region: CASSLISGRPGELFF. CDR3 coding DNA: TGCGCCAGCAGCTTGATTAGCGGGAGACCCGGGGAGCTGTTTTTT.

The V and J genes are TRBV2 and TRBJ2-7; 8 nucleotides align to TRBD2. The V and J ends lost 5 bases and 0 bases, in that order; junction bases with no gene match: 12. This CDR3 comprises 17 residues. In germline, CDR1 is SNHLY, CDR2 FYNNEI. This chain's CDR3 is CASSSRLAGDYSYEQYF. Here the CDR3 DNA reads TGTGCCAGCAGTTCGCGGCTAGCGGGTGACTACTCCTACGAGCAGTACTTC.

The chain employs TRBV11-2 and TRBJ1-1, with D perhaps matching TRBD1 (5 bases). CDR1 and CDR2 from the germline V gene are SGHAT and FQNNGV. Trimming cost V 0 bases and J 4 bases, with 12 bases left between them. The length of the CDR3 is 15 residues. In nucleotides, the CDR3 is TGTGCCAGCAGCTTAGAGGCCAGGGTAAGCACTGAAGCTTTCTTT. Translated, it gives CASSLEARVSTEAFF. Complete variable domain (other parts from reference TRBV11-2 and TRBJ1-1): EAGVAQSPRYKIIEKRQSVAFWCNPISGHATLYWYQQILGQGPKLLIQFQNNGVVDDSQLPKDRFSAERLKGVDSTLKIQPAKLEDSAVYLCASSLEARVSTEAFFGQGTRLTVV.

The rearrangement uses TRBV9 and TRBJ1-1, with D possibly TRBD1 on 6 matching bases. Germline V gene sequence: CDR1 SGDLS, CDR2 YYNGEE. V dropped 3 bases and J dropped 2 bases, with 17 bases sitting between them. The CDR3 is 16 residues long. The CDR3 protein is CASSAHSGHTNTEAFF. DNA for the CDR3: TGTGCCAGCAGCGCCCACTCGGGACATACTAACACTGAAGCTTTCTTT.

This chain uses TRBV10-2 with TRBJ2-1; 8 nucleotides line up with TRBD2. The V segment lost 7 bases and the J segment 4 bases; nucleotides outside the gene matches: 9. This CDR3 is built from 15 residues. CDR1 and CDR2 from the germline V gene are WSHSY and SAAADI. This chain's CDR3 is CASTESTSGYNEQFF. The CDR3 coding sequence is TGCGCCAGCACCGAGAGTACTAGCGGTTACAATGAGCAGTTCTTC.

By sample share, this clone is medium-sized. V usage is TRBV24-1 and J usage is TRBJ2-5, with a tentative D call TRBD1 (6 bases). V was cut by 4 bases and J by 4 bases, with 18 bases left in between. Germline loops: CDR1 KGHDR, CDR2 SFDVKD. The CDR3 is made up of 16 amino acids. The CDR3 loop is CATSDYGQNIGETQYF. In DNA form, the CDR3 reads TGTGCCACCAGTGACTACGGACAGAATATTGGAGAGACCCAGTACTTC.

This clone was seen just once. This rearrangement joins TRBV7-9 to TRBJ2-3, with 14 bases matching TRBD2. CDR1 SEHNR and CDR2 FQNEAQ come from the germline V gene (reference sequence). The CDR3 totals 16 residues. V lost 5 bases and J lost 6; bases outside the gene matches: 7. CDR3 residues: CASSGRLAGGVDTQYF. DNA of the CDR3: TGTGCCAGCAGCGGCCGACTAGCGGGAGGGGTGGATACGCAGTATTTT.